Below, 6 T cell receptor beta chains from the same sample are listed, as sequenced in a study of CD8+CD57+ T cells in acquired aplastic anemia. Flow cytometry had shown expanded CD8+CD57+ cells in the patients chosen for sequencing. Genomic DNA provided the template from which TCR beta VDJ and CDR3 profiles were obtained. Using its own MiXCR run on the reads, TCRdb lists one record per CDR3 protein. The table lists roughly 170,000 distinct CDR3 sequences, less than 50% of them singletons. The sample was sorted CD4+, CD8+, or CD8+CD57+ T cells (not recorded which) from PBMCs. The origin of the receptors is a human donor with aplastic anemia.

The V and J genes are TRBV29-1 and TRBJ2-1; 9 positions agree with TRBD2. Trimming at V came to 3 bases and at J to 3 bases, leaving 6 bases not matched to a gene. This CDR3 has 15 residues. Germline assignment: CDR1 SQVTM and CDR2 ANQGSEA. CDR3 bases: TGCAGCGTTGATTCGCGGGGGGGAAACTACAATGAGCAGTTCTTC. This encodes CSVDSRGGNYNEQFF.

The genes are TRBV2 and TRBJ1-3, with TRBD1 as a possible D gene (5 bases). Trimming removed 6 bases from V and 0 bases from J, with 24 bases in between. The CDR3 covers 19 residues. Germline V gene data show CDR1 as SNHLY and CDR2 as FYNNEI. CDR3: CASSAGLLKGQYSGNTIYF. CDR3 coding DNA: TGTGCCAGCAGCGCTGGACTCCTCAAGGGGCAATACTCTGGAAACACCATATATTTT.

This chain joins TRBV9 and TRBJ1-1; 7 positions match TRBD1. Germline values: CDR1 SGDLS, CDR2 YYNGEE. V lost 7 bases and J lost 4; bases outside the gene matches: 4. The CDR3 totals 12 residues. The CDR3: CASGDRATEAFF. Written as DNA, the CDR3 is TGTGCCAGCGGCGACAGGGCCACTGAAGCTTTCTTT.

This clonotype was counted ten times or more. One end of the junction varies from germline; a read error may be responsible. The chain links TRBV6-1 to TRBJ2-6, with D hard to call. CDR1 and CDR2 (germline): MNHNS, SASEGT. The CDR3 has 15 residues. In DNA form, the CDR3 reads TGTGCCAGCAGTCAAGCCTACTCTGGGGCCAACGTCCTGACTTTC. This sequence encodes CASSQAYSGANVLTF.

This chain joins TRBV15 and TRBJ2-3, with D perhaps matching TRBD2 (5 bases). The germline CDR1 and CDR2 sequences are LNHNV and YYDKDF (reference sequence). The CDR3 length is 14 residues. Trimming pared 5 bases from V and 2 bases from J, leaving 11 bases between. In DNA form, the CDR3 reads TGTGCCACCAGCCTCCGGGAATTCACAGATACGCAGTATTTT. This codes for CATSLREFTDTQYF.

The CDR3 spells CASRGLAGATTEAFF. The DNA for the CDR3 is TGTGCCAGTAGGGGACTAGCGGGGGCTACAACTGAAGCTTTCTTT. J is TRBJ1-1 and V is TRBV19; maybe TRBD1 (6 bases). The germline V and J ends were trimmed by 6 bases and 5 bases, with 19 bases remaining between them. This CDR3 has 15 residues. Germline V lookup: CDR1 LNHDA, CDR2 SQIVND (reference sequence).